Below, one T cell receptor beta chain is given with its context. Amplified regions were TCR beta CDR3 sequences from RNA transcripts. Carried out on the TCR CDR3, a first-round RT-PCR used the HTBI primer set. MiXCR was run by TCRdb on the multiplex PCR reads, yielding one entry per CDR3 protein. This sample yields nearly 750,000 distinct CDR3 sequences, of which approximately 36% are seen a single time; around 29% belongs to the top ten. The CDR3 is 11 residues long. Germline V gives CDR1 SGHVS, CDR2 FQNEAQ. The source of the sample is a study of T cells in Graves' hyperthyroidism and ophthalmopathy.

Sequences were obtained from blood. This receptor was identified in a woman in her thirties or forties with Graves' hyperthyroidism. This chain joins TRBV7-8 and TRBJ2-7, with 7 positions matching TRBD1. CDR3 sequence (DNA): TGTGCTGGCAGACAGGGTGACGAGCAGTACTTC. Its protein is CAGRQGDEQYF.